This T cell receptor beta chain was obtained from a study of human T cells and chemical hapten exposure. Study as a whole: Small discrepancies in pooled library volume mainly accounted for the varying TCR yields per sample. Overall study results and limits: DPC sensitization produced no change in TCRs with frequency above 1 in 1000.

Regarding this clonotype: The antigen is unknown.

This CDR3 region has 11 residues. V shed 1 base and J shed 4 bases, with 5 bases lying between them. Germline CDR1 is GTSNPN and CDR2 is SVGIG (reference sequence). The total RNA was obtained from whole blood that was not fractionated. TCRdb ran MiXCR on the 5' RACE reads and lists one entry per CDR3 protein. The sample lists 81,000 or so distinct CDR3 sequences; 7% to 8% were seen once. The rearrangement uses TRBV30 and TRBJ2-7; D is uncertain. The sequence derives from a male donor in good health. The CDR3 region is CAWSAGYEQYF. The CDR3 DNA reads TGTGCCTGGAGTGCCGGGTACGAGCAGTACTTC.